The 26 T cell receptor beta chains below were found in one sample sequenced in a study of CD8 T cells in Susac syndrome. Random hexamers were used to reverse transcribe 0.5 to 1 ug of RNA. TCRdb redid the calling of the immunoSEQ multiplex PCR reads with MiXCR, one entry per CDR3 protein. The sample holds roughly 200,000 distinct CDR3 sequences; over 85% are singletons and the top ten take 0.1%. The source material was CD4+ T cells from PBMCs. Source of these receptors: a human donor in good health.

This chain links TRBV20-1 with TRBJ1-1; a possible D gene is TRBD1 (5 bases). This CDR3 is 12 amino acids long. V was cut by 6 bases and J by 3 bases, with 11 bases left in between. Germline CDR1 DFQATT, CDR2 SNEGSKA (reference sequence). The CDR3 DNA is TGCAGTGCCTCCGAGGGACACACTGAAGCTTTCTTT. Its translation is CSASEGHTEAFF.

This rearrangement joins TRBV29-1 to TRBJ2-7; D might be TRBD1 (5 bases). The V end lost 5 bases, the J end lost 1 base, and 12 bases lay between the germline ends. The CDR3 contains 13 residues. Germline CDR1 SQVTM, CDR2 ANQGSEA. CDR3 amino acids: CSVMAGISYEQYF. CDR3 sequence (DNA): TGCAGCGTTATGGCAGGGATATCCTACGAGCAGTACTTC.

The CDR3 here is CASSQGFYGYTF. CDR3 nucleotides: TGTGCCAGCAGTCAGGGCTTCTATGGCTACACCTTC. The chain is built from TRBV25-1 and TRBJ1-2, with D possibly being TRBD1 (5 bases). There are 12 residues in the CDR3. V lost 5 bases, J lost 4 bases, and 8 bases lay in between. CDR1 and CDR2 from the germline V gene are MGHDK and SYGVNS.

The chain couples TRBV5-1 to TRBJ1-5; D possibly corresponds to TRBD1 (6 bases). Germline CDR1 and CDR2: SGHRS and YFSETQ. With 3 bases removed from V and 6 bases from J, the gap between germline ends came to 16 bases. This CDR3 region has 15 residues. The CDR3 region has the DNA TGCGCCAGCAGCTCCGAGGGGGAGTACGGTCAGCCCCAGCATTTT. Its protein is CASSSEGEYGQPQHF. Looking up the rest from reference TRBV5-1 and TRBJ1-5 gives the full variable domain: KAGVTQTPRYLIKTRGQQVTLSCSPISGHRSVSWYQQTPGQGLQFLFEYFSETQRNKGNFPGRFSGRQFSNSRSEMNVSTLELGDSALYLCASSSEGEYGQPQHFGDGTRLSIL.

The chain carries TRBV6-1 and TRBJ1-1; 8 bases match TRBD1. Germline V gives CDR1 MNHNS, CDR2 SASEGT. Unmatched junction bases numbered 4, after V lost 6 bases and J lost 4 bases. The CDR3 consists of 13 residues. The CDR3 nucleotides are TGTGCCAGCAGGGGACAGGTGGGCACTGAAGCTTTCTTT. Translated: CASRGQVGTEAFF.

The chain employs TRBV7-2 and TRBJ2-6; the match to TRBD1 covers 10 bases. The CDR3 loop spans 18 amino acids. CDR1 SGHTA and CDR2 FQGNSA come from the germline V gene. With V trimmed by 5 bases and J by 3 bases, 10 bases remained unmatched. CDR3 region: CASSRLRDRGLGANVLTF. In nucleotides, the CDR3 is TGTGCCAGCAGCCGCTTGCGGGACAGGGGCCTTGGGGCCAACGTCCTGACTTTC.

The chain carries TRBV4-1 and TRBJ2-5; 8 bases align to TRBD2. V gave up 0 bases and J gave up 4 bases; unmatched junction bases: 10. CDR1 is MGHRA, CDR2 YSYEKL, per germline. The CDR3 spans 17 residues. CDR3 coding DNA: TGCGCCAGCAGCCAAGATCCCCCGGGAGGGCCCGGAGAGACCCAGTACTTC. The encoded protein is CASSQDPPGGPGETQYF.

J is TRBJ2-3 and V is TRBV4-1; perhaps TRBD2 as D (5 bases). Germline V lookup: CDR1 MGHRA, CDR2 YSYEKL. V was shortened by 2 bases and J by 3 bases, with 9 bases between the two germline ends. This CDR3 region has 14 residues. The CDR3 coding sequence is TGCGCCAGCAGCCAATCGAGGACTACAGATACGCAGTATTTT. Encoded protein: CASSQSRTTDTQYF.

The count of this clonotype is one. The gene calls are TRBV18 and TRBJ2-5; D not resolved. This CDR3 region has 13 residues. V was trimmed by 2 bases and J by 3 bases, leaving 7 bases between them. Germline CDR1 KGHSH, CDR2 LQKENI. The CDR3 region has the DNA TGTGCCAGCTCACCAGGTACAAAAGAGACCCAGTACTTC. This gives the protein CASSPGTKETQYF.

This clonotype was recorded once. The chain couples TRBV29-1 to TRBJ2-3, with unresolved D. Per germline, CDR1 SQVTM and CDR2 ANQGSEA. The length of the CDR3 is 14 residues. The germline V and J ends were trimmed by 0 bases and 0 bases, with 7 bases remaining between them. The DNA for the CDR3 is TGCAGCGTTGAAGAATATGCTAGCACAGATACGCAGTATTTT. It translates to CSVEEYASTDTQYF.

This sequence joins TRBV3-1 and TRBJ2-3, with 13 nucleotides matching TRBD2. With V trimmed by 4 bases and J by 4 bases, 2 bases remained unmatched. CDR1 LGHDT and CDR2 YNNKEL come from the germline V gene (reference sequence). The CDR3 loop spans 15 amino acids. The CDR3 is CASSRGLAGSDTQYF. CDR3 nucleotides: TGTGCCAGCAGCCGGGGACTAGCGGGATCAGATACGCAGTATTTT.

This chain joins TRBV29-1 and TRBJ1-2; 9 bases fit TRBD1. With V trimmed by 1 base and J by 8 bases, 5 bases remained unmatched. CDR1 SQVTM and CDR2 ANQGSEA come from the germline V gene. This CDR3 is built from 13 residues. The CDR3 coding sequence is TGCAGCGTTGAAGTGGGACAGGGTAGAGGCTACACCTTC. This translates into CSVEVGQGRGYTF.

This clonotype was found once. This rearrangement joins TRBV20-1 to TRBJ1-3; the D gene is possibly TRBD1 (5 bases). The CDR3 contains 17 residues. CDR1 is DFQATT, CDR2 SNEGSKA, per germline (reference sequence). V lost 1 base, J lost 1 base, and 17 bases lay in between. CDR3 DNA sequence: TGCAGTGCTAGAGGATACACAGGCTCTTTATCTGGAAACACCATATATTTT. Its translation: CSARGYTGSLSGNTIYF.

In its sample, this clonotype was seen once. This chain uses TRBV7-9 with TRBJ1-1; the D gene is possibly TRBD1 (6 bases). V was shortened by 5 bases and J by 1 base, with 14 bases between the two germline ends. The CDR3 length is 15 residues. Germline-derived CDR1 and CDR2 are SEHNR and FQNEAQ (reference sequence). This CDR3 is CASSQPGVRNTEAFF. Here the CDR3 DNA reads TGTGCCAGCAGCCAACCAGGGGTACGGAACACTGAAGCTTTCTTT.

J is TRBJ2-7 and V is TRBV3-1; D not certain. Trimming stripped 1 base from V and 2 bases from J, with 3 bases between. The germline V gene has CDR1 LGHDT and CDR2 YNNKEL (reference sequence). This CDR3 spans 12 amino acids. The DNA for the CDR3 is TGTGCCAGCAGCCAAGCCACCTACGAGCAGTACTTC. This gives the protein CASSQATYEQYF.

J is TRBJ1-5 and V is TRBV7-9; a possible D gene is TRBD1 (5 bases). The CDR3 has 14 residues. Germline CDR1 SEHNR, CDR2 FQNEAQ (reference sequence). V was shortened by 5 bases and J by 7 bases, with 15 bases between the two germline ends. This CDR3 reads CASSGPGGGQPQHF. The CDR3 coding sequence is TGTGCCAGCAGCGGGCCGGGCGGGGGACAGCCCCAGCATTTT.

The V call is TRBV6-1, the J call TRBJ1-3; D call uncertain. The germline V gene has CDR1 MNHNS and CDR2 SASEGT. The CDR3 runs to 17 residues. V was clipped by 7 bases and J by 0 bases, with 19 bases between them. CDR3 region: CASTRRPDGISGNTIYF. CDR3 nucleotides: TGTGCCAGCACCAGACGCCCCGACGGGATCTCTGGAAACACCATATATTTT.

The CDR3 DNA follows: TGCAGCGTAGTTACTGACAGGTATAGCAATCAGCCCCAGCATTTT. Translating it yields CSVVTDRYSNQPQHF. The chain has TRBV29-1 and TRBJ1-5, with D perhaps matching TRBD1 (6 bases). Germline loops: CDR1 SQVTM, CDR2 ANQGSEA. Trimming stripped 6 bases from V and 0 bases from J, with 15 bases between. The CDR3 is 15 residues long. The complete variable domain, with remaining parts taken from reference TRBV29-1 and TRBJ1-5, reads SAVISQKPSRDICQRGTSLTIQCQVDSQVTMMFWYRQQPGQSLTLIATANQGSEATYESGFVIDKFPISRPNLTFSTLTVSNMSPEDSSIYLCSVVTDRYSNQPQHFGDGTRLSIL.

This clonotype has only a few counts. The rearrangement uses TRBV25-1 and TRBJ1-1, with a tentative D call TRBD1 (5 bases). Germline-derived CDR1 and CDR2 are MGHDK and SYGVNS. Deletions cut 2 bases from V and 0 bases from J, with 7 bases between. This CDR3 has 14 amino acids. The CDR3 DNA reads as TGTGCCAGCAGTGAACGAGGGGTGAACACTGAAGCTTTCTTT. Amino acid sequence: CASSERGVNTEAFF.

The chain couples TRBV3-1 to TRBJ2-6, with D perhaps TRBD1 (5 bases). The V end lost 4 bases, the J end lost 0 bases, and 19 bases lay between the germline ends. Germline CDR1 reads LGHDT; CDR2 reads YNNKEL (reference sequence). The CDR3 loop spans 19 amino acids. CDR3 bases: TGTGCCAGCAGCCCCGTTGCAGGACAAGATCGCTCTGGGGCCAACGTCCTGACTTTC. Translated: CASSPVAGQDRSGANVLTF.

The CDR3 loop reads CASSPGTAFDQPQHF. The CDR3 DNA follows: TGTGCCAGTAGTCCCGGGACAGCGTTTGATCAGCCCCAGCATTTT. The chain joins TRBV19 to TRBJ1-5, with 7 nucleotides matching TRBD1. This CDR3 has 15 residues. From germline, CDR1 is LNHDA and CDR2 SQIVND (reference sequence). Trimming took 5 bases from V and 5 from J; bases not matched to a gene: 9. The whole variable domain, filled in from reference TRBV19 and TRBJ1-5, reads DGGITQSPKYLFRKEGQNVTLSCEQNLNHDAMYWYRQDPGQGLRLIYYSQIVNDFQKGDIAEGYSVSREKKESFPLTVTSAQKNPTAFYLCASSPGTAFDQPQHFGDGTRLSIL.

In the case of this clonotype: Since the CDR3 does not end with the conserved phenylalanine or tryptophan, this likely comes from a read error. The CDR3 DNA reads as TGCAGCGCAGAGACCCAGTACTTG. Its protein is CSAETQYL. The chain carries TRBV29-1 and TRBJ2-5, with no clear D. The V end lost 7 bases, the J end lost 4 bases, and 1 base lay between the germline ends. The CDR3 length is 8 residues. CDR1 SQVTM and CDR2 ANQGSEA come from the germline V gene.

The chain joins TRBV24-1 to TRBJ2-7; D unresolved. Germline CDR1 and CDR2: KGHDR and SFDVKD. Trimming took 9 bases from V and 1 from J, leaving 21 bases between them. There are 16 residues in the CDR3. The CDR3 here is CATVLSGREKSYEQYV. For the CDR3, the DNA is TGTGCCACCGTTCTATCGGGTAGGGAAAAATCCTACGAGCAGTACGTC.

The rearrangement uses TRBV20-1 and TRBJ2-5; D remains unclear. The CDR3 extends over 14 amino acids. Trimming stripped 0 bases from V and 5 bases from J, with 13 bases between. The germline V gene encodes CDR1 DFQATT and CDR2 SNEGSKA (reference sequence). This chain's CDR3 is CSARENQAPETQYF. DNA of the CDR3: TGCAGTGCTAGAGAGAATCAGGCCCCGGAGACCCAGTACTTC.

The gene calls are TRBV29-1 and TRBJ2-3; possible D gene TRBD2, 5 bases. CDR1 is SQVTM and CDR2 is ANQGSEA in the germline V gene. V was shortened by 6 bases and J by 0 bases, with 13 bases between the two germline ends. The CDR3 extends over 14 amino acids. The CDR3 DNA reads as TGCAGCGTCTCTCTACTAGTAAGCACAGATACGCAGTATTTT. Translation: CSVSLLVSTDTQYF.

V usage is TRBV20-1 and J usage is TRBJ2-3, with D uncertain. The germline CDR1 and CDR2 sequences are DFQATT and SNEGSKA (reference sequence). The CDR3 contains 14 residues. Trimming pared 1 base from V and 4 bases from J, leaving 12 bases between. CDR3 in DNA: TGCAGTGCTAGAGTGTCCAGGATCGCAGATACGCAGTATTTT. It encodes CSARVSRIADTQYF.